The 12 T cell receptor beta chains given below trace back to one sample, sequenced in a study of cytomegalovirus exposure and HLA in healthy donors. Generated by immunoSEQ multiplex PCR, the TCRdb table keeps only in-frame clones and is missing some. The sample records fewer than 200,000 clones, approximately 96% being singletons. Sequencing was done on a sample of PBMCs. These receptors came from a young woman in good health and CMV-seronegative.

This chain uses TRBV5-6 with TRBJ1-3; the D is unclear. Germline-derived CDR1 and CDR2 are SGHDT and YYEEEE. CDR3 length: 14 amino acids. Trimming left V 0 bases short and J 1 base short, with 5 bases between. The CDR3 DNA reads TGTGCCAGCAGCTTGGGTTATTCTGGAAACACCATATATTTT. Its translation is CASSLGYSGNTIYF.

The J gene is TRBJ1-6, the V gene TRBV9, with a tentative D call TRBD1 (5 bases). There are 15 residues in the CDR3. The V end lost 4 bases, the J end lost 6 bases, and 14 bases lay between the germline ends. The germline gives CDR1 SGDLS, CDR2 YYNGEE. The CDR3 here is CASSPLGAGNSPLHF. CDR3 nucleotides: TGTGCCAGCAGCCCTCTAGGGGCAGGTAATTCACCCCTCCACTTT.

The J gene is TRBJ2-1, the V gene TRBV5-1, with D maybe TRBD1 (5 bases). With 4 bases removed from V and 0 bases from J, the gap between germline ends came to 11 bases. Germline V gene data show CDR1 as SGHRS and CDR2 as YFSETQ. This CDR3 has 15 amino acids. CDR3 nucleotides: TGCGCCAGCAGCGTAGGGGCCAACTCCTACAATGAGCAGTTCTTC. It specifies CASSVGANSYNEQFF.

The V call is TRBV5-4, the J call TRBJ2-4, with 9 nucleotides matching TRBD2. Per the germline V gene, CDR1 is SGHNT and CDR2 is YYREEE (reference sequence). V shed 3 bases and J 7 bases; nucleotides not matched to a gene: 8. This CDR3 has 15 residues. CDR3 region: CASSSGLAGQNIQYF. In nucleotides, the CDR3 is TGTGCCAGCAGCTCTGGCCTAGCGGGGCAGAACATTCAGTACTTC.

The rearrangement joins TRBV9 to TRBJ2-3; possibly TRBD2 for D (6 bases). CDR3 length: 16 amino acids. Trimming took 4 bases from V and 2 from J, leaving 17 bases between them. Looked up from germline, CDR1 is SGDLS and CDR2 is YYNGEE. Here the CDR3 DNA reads TGTGCCAGCAGCTCCCCGGGGGTGCCGTCCACAGATACGCAGTATTTT. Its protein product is CASSSPGVPSTDTQYF.

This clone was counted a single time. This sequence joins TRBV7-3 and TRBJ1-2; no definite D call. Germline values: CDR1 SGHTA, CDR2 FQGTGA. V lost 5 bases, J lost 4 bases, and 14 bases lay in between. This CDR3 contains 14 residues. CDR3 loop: CASSPSTVGYGYTF. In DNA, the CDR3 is TGTGCCAGCAGCCCGAGTACAGTTGGCTATGGCTACACCTTC. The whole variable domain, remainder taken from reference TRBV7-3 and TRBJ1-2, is GAGVSQTPSNKVTEKGKYVELRCDPISGHTALYWYRQSLGQGPEFLIYFQGTGAADDSGLPNDRFFAVRPEGSVSTLKIQRTERGDSAVYLCASSPSTVGYGYTFGSGTRLTVV.

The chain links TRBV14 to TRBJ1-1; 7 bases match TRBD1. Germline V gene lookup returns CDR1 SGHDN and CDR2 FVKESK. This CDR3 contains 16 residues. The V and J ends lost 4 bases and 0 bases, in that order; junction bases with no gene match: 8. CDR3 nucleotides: TGTGCCAGCAGCCGTGGACAGGAGATGGTGAACACTGAAGCTTTCTTT. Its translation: CASSRGQEMVNTEAFF. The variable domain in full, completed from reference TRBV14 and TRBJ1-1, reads EAGVTQFPSHSVIEKGQTVTLRCDPISGHDNLYWYRRVMGKEIKFLLHFVKESKQDESGMPNNRFLAERTGGTYSTLKVQPAELEDSGVYFCASSRGQEMVNTEAFFGQGTRLTVV.

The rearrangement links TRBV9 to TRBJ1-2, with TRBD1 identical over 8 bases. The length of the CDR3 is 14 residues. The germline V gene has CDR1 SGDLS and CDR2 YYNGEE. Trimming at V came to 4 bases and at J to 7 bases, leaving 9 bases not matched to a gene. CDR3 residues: CASSPRQGTGGYTF. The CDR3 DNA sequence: TGTGCCAGCAGCCCTAGACAGGGGACCGGTGGCTACACCTTC.

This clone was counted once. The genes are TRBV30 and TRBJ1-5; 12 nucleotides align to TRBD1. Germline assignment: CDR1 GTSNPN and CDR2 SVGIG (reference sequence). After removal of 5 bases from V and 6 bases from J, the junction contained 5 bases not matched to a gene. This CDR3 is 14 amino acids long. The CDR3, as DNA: TGTGCCTGGGGGGGACAGGGGGCGGGTCAGCCCCAGCATTTT. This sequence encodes CAWGGQGAGQPQHF.

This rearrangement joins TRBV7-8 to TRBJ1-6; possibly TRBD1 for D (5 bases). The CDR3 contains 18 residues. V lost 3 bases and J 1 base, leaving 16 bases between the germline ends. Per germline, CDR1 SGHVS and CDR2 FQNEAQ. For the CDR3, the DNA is TGTGCCAGCAGCTTGGCGGAGACAGTTCGTTCCTATAATTCACCCCTCCACTTT. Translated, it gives CASSLAETVRSYNSPLHF.

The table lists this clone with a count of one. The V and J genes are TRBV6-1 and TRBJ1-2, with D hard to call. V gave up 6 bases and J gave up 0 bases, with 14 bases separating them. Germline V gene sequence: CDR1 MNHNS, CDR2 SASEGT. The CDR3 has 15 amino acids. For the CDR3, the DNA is TGTGCCAGCAGAAAGCGGGGAGTTGCTAACTATGGCTACACCTTC. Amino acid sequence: CASRKRGVANYGYTF.

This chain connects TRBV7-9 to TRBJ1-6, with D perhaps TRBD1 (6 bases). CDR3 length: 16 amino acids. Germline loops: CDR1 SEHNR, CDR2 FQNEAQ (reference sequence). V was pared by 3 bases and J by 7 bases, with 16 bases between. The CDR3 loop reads CASSFYPDRQNSPLHF. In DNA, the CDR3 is TGTGCCAGCAGCTTTTACCCCGACAGGCAGAATTCACCCCTCCACTTT.